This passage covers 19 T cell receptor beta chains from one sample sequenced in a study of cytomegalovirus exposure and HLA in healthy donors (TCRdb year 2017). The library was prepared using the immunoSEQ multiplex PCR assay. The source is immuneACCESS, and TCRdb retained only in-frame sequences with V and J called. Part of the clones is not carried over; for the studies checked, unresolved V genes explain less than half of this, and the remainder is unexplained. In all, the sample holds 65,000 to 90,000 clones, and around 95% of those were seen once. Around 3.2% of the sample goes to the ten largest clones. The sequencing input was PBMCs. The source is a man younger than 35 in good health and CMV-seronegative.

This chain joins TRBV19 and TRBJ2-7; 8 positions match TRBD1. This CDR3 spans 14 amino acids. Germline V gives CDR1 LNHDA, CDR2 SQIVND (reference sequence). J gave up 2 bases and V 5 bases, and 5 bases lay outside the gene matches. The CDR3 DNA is TGTGCCAGTAGTTTCCAGGGGGCACCCTACGAGCAGTACTTC. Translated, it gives CASSFQGAPYEQYF. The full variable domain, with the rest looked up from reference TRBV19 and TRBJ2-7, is DGGITQSPKYLFRKEGQNVTLSCEQNLNHDAMYWYRQDPGQGLRLIYYSQIVNDFQKGDIAEGYSVSREKKESFPLTVTSAQKNPTAFYLCASSFQGAPYEQYFGPGTRLTVT.

CDR3 in amino acids: CASSQLASDTQYF. CDR3 nucleotides: TGTGCCAGCAGTCAACTAGCGTCCGATACGCAGTATTTT. The chain carries TRBV6-5 and TRBJ2-3; 7 bases map to TRBD2. The CDR3 runs to 13 residues. Germline assignment: CDR1 MNHEY and CDR2 SVGAGI. V dropped 5 bases and J dropped 6; count of bases not matched to a gene: 5.

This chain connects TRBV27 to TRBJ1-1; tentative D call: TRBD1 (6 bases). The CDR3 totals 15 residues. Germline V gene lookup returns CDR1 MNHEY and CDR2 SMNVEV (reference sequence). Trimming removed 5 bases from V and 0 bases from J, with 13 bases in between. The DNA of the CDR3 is TGTGCCAGCAGTCCATGGACAGACTTGAACACTGAAGCTTTCTTT. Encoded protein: CASSPWTDLNTEAFF.

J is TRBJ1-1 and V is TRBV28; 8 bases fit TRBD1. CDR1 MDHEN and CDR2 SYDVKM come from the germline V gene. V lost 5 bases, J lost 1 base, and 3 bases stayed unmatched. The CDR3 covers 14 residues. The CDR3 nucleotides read TGTGCCAGCAGTCAACAGGGGGAGAACACTGAAGCTTTCTTT. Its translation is CASSQQGENTEAFF.

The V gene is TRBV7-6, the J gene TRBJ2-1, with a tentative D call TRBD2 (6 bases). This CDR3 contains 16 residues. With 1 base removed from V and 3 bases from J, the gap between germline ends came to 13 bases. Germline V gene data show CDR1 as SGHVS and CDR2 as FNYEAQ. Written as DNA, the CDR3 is TGTGCCAGCAGCTTAGTCCGGCGGGGCCTCTACAATGAGCAGTTCTTC. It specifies CASSLVRRGLYNEQFF.

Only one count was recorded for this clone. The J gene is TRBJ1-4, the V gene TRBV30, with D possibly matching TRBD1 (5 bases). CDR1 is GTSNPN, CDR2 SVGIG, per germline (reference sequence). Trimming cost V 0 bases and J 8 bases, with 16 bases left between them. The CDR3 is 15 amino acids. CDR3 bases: TGTGCCTGGAGTGTACGGGGGATGGAGGGGGAAAAACTGTTTTTT. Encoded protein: CAWSVRGMEGEKLFF.

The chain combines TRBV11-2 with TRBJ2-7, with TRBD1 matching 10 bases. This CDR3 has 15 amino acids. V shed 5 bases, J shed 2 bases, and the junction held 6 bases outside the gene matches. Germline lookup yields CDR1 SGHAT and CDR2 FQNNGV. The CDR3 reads CASSLWTGGTYEQYF. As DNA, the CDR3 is TGTGCCAGCAGCCTCTGGACAGGGGGAACCTACGAGCAGTACTTC.

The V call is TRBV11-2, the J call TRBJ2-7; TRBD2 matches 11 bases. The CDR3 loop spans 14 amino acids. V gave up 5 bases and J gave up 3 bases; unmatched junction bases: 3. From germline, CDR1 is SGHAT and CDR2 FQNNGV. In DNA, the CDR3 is TGTGCCAGCAGCCACGGGACTAGCGGCTACGAGCAGTACTTC. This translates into CASSHGTSGYEQYF.

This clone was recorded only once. The CDR3: CASRRDNAQETQYF. The CDR3 DNA reads TGTGCCAGCAGAAGGGACAACGCCCAAGAGACCCAGTACTTC. The chain recombines TRBV2 with TRBJ2-5, with D maybe TRBD1 (6 bases). This CDR3 contains 14 residues. Trimming stripped 6 bases from V and 1 base from J, with 12 bases between. Looked up from germline, CDR1 is SNHLY and CDR2 is FYNNEI.

The CDR3 DNA sequence: TGTGCCAGCAGCCCACAGACAGGGGGTTTGTCTGAAGCTTTCTTT. Its translation is CASSPQTGGLSEAFF. The J gene is TRBJ1-1, the V gene TRBV11-1; 9 nucleotides line up with TRBD1. The CDR3 has 15 residues. Germline V gene lookup returns CDR1 SGHAT and CDR2 FQDESV (reference sequence). V lost 5 bases and J lost 6; bases outside the gene matches: 10. The full variable domain, in which reference TRBV11-1 and TRBJ1-1 provide the parts outside the CDR3, is EAEVAQSPRYKITEKSQAVAFWCDPISGHATLYWYRQILGQGPELLVQFQDESVVDDSQLPKDRFSAERLKGVDSTLKIQPAELGDSAMYLCASSPQTGGLSEAFFGQGTRLTVV.

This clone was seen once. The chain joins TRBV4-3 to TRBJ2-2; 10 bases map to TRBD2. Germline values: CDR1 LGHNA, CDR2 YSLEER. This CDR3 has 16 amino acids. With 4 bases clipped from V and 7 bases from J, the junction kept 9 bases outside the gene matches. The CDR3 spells CASSRLAGEWGGELFF. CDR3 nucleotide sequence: TGCGCCAGCAGCCGCCTAGCGGGGGAGTGGGGCGGGGAGCTGTTTTTT.

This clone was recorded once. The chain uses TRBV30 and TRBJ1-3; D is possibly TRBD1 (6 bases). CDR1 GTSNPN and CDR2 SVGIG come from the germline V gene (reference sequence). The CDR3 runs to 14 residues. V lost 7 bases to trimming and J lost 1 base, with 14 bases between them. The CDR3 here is CASGAGPSGNTIYF. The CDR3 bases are TGTGCCTCAGGGGCCGGGCCTTCTGGAAACACCATATATTTT.

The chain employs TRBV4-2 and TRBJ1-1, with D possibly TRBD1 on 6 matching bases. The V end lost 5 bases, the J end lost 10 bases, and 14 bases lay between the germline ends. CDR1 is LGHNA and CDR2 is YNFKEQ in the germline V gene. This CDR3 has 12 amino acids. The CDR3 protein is CASSTQGFGAFF. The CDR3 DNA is TGTGCCAGCAGCACCCAGGGGTTTGGAGCTTTCTTT.

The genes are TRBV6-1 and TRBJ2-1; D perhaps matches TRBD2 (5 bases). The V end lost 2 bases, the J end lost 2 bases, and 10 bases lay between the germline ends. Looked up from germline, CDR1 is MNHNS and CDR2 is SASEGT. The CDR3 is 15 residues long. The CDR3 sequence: CASSELSGTYNEQFF. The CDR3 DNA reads TGTGCCAGCAGTGAATTGTCGGGAACCTACAATGAGCAGTTCTTC.

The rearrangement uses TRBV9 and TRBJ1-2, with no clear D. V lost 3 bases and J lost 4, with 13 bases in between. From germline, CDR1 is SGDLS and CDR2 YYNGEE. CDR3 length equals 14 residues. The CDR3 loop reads CASSGGGGIYGYTF. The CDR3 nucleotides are TGTGCCAGCAGCGGGGGAGGAGGGATCTATGGCTACACCTTC.

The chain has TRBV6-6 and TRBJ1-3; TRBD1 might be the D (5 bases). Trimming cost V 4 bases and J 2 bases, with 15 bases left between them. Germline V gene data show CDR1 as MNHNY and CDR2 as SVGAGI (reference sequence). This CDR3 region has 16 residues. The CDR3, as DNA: TGTGCCAGCAGTTCGAGCAGGGATTTGGCTGGAAACACCATATATTTT. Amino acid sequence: CASSSSRDLAGNTIYF.

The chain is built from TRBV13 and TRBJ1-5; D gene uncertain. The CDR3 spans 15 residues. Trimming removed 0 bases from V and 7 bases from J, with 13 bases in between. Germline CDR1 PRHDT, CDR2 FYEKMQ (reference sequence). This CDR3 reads CASSLGAGGRQPQHF. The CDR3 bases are TGTGCCAGCAGCTTAGGGGCCGGAGGACGGCAGCCCCAGCATTTT. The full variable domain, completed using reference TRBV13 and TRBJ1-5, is AAGVIQSPRHLIKEKRETATLKCYPIPRHDTVYWYQQGPGQDPQFLISFYEKMQSDKGSIPDRFSAQQFSDYHSELNMSSLELGDSALYFCASSLGAGGRQPQHFGDGTRLSIL.

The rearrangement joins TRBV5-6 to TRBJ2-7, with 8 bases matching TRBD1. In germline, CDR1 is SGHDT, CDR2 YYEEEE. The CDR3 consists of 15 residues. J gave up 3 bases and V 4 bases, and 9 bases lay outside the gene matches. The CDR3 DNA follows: TGTGCCAGCAGCCTGGGGGCAGGGGGCGGCTACGAGCAGTACTTC. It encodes CASSLGAGGGYEQYF.

CDR3 nucleotides: TGTGCCAGCAGTTACGACAGAGAGACCCAGTACTTC. As protein: CASSYDRETQYF. The J gene is TRBJ2-5, the V gene TRBV6-5; tentative D call: TRBD1 (5 bases). The CDR3 is 12 residues long. The V and J ends lost 2 bases and 4 bases respectively, with 5 bases between them. CDR1 is MNHEY and CDR2 is SVGAGI in the germline V gene.